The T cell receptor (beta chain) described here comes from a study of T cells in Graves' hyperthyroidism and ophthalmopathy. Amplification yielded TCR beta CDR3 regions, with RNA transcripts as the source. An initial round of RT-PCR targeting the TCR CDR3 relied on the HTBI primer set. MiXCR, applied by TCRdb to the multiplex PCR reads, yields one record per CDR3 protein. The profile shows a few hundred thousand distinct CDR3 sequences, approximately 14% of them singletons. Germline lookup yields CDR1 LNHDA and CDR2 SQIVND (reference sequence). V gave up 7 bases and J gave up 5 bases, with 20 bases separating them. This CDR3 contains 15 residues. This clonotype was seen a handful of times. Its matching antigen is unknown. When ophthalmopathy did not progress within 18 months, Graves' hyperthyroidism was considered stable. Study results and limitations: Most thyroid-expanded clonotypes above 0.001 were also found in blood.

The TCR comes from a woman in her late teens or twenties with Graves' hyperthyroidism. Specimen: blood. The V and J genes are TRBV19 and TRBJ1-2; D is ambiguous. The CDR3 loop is CASTPRERAHYGYTF. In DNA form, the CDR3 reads TGTGCCAGTACCCCAAGGGAGCGTGCCCATTATGGCTACACCTTC.